This section outlines one T cell receptor (beta chain) sequence together with its context. Its target is unknown. At collection, donors were nominally healthy, but unrecorded immune exposures were probable. The source of the sample is a study of cytomegalovirus exposure and HLA in healthy donors. Study findings and constraints: Altogether, 164 TCR beta chains were recorded as cytomegalovirus-associated. Specificity for CMV antigens was confirmed in vitro for a few of the CMV-associated chains.

With 60 Vbeta and 13 Jbeta primers, the PCR was carried out. Only in-frame clones appear in the TCRdb table, and some are missing; sequencing was by immunoSEQ multiplex PCR. The table records about 170,000 clones, approximately 80% of them present only once. Trimming at V came to 6 bases and at J to 0 bases, leaving 1 base not matched to a gene. Germline CDR1 and CDR2: SNHLY and FYNNEI. This CDR3 region has 14 residues. The V and J genes are TRBV2 and TRBJ1-5; 8 bases map to TRBD1. The material sequenced was PBMCs. This receptor was identified in a woman between 50 and 59 years old in good health and CMV-seropositive. This chain's CDR3 is CASRDRVSNQPQHF. Here the CDR3 DNA reads TGTGCCAGCAGGGACAGGGTTAGCAATCAGCCCCAGCATTTT.